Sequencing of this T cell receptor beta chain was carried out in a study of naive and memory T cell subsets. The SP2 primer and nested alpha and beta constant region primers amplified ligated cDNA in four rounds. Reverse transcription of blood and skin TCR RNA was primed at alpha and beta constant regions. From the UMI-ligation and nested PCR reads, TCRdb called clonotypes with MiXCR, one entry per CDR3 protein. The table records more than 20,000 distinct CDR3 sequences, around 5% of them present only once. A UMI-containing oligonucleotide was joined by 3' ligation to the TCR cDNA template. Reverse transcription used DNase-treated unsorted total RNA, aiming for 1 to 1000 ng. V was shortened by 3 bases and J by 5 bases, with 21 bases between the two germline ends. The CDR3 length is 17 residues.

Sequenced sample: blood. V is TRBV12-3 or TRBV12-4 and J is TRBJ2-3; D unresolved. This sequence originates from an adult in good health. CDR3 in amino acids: CASSLRIPAPSIDTQYF. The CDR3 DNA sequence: TGTGCCAGCAGTTTGAGGATCCCCGCGCCTTCGATAGATACGCAGTATTTT.